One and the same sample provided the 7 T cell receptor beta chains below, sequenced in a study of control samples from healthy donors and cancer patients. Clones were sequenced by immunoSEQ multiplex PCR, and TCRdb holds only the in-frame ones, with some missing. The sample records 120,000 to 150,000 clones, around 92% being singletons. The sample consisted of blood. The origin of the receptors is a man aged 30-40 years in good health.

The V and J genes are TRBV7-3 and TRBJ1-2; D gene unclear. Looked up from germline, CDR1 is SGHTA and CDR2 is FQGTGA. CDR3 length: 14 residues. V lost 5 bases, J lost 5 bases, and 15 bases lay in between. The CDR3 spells CASSLEGSSYGYTF. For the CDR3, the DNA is TGTGCCAGCAGCCTAGAAGGGTCGTCGTATGGCTACACCTTC. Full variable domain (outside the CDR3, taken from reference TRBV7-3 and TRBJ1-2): GAGVSQTPSNKVTEKGKYVELRCDPISGHTALYWYRQSLGQGPEFLIYFQGTGAADDSGLPNDRFFAVRPEGSVSTLKIQRTERGDSAVYLCASSLEGSSYGYTFGSGTRLTVV.

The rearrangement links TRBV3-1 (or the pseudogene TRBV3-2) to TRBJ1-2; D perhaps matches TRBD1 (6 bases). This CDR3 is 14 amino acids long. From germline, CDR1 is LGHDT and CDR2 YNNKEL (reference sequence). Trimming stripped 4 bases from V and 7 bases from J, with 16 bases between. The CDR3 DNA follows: TGTGCCAGCAGCCCCGGGGGCGGGGAGGTTGGCTACACCTTC. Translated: CASSPGGGEVGYTF.

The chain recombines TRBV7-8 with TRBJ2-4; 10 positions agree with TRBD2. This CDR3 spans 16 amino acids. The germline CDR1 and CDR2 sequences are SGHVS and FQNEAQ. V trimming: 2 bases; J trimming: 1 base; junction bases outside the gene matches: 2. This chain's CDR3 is CASSLTGLAAKNIQYF. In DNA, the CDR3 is TGTGCCAGCAGCTTAACGGGACTAGCGGCCAAAAACATTCAGTACTTC.

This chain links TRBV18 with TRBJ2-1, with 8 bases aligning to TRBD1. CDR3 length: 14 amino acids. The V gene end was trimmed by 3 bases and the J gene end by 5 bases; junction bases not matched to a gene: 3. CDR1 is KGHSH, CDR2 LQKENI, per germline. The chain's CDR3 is CASSPDRVHNEQFF. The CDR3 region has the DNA TGTGCCAGCTCACCGGACAGGGTGCACAATGAGCAGTTCTTC.

Here the CDR3 DNA reads TGTGCCAGCAGTTTGGACGGAAGGGGAACTGAAGCTTTCTTT. Translated, it gives CASSLDGRGTEAFF. The V gene is TRBV27, the J gene TRBJ1-1; possible D gene TRBD1, 5 bases. In germline, CDR1 is MNHEY, CDR2 SMNVEV (reference sequence). The length of the CDR3 is 14 residues. V lost 3 bases and J lost 5, with 13 bases in between.

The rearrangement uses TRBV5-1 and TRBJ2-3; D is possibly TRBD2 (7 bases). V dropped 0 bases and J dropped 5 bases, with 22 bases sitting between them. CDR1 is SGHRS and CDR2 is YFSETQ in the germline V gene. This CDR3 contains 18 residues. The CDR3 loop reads CASSLVGGALSTLDTQYF. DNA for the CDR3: TGCGCCAGCAGCTTGGTAGGGGGGGCCCTTAGCACCTTAGATACGCAGTATTTT.

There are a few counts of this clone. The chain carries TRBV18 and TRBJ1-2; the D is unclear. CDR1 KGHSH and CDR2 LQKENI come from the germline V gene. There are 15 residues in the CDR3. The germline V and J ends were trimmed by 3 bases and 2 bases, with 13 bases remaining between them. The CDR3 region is CASSPDIVWNYGYTF. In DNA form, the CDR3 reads TGTGCCAGCTCACCCGATATAGTCTGGAACTATGGCTACACCTTC.